Sequencing of this T cell receptor (beta chain) was carried out in a study of blood T cells in healthy people across ages. Study conclusions and caveats: Calculation of diversity from one million T cells yielded estimates considered to be underestimates.

Germline lookup yields CDR1 SEHNR and CDR2 FQNEAQ (reference sequence). J lost 3 bases, V lost 8 bases, and 2 bases had no gene match. The CDR3 has 12 amino acids. A J-beta primer mix and a sample-barcoded 5' primer were used in a second PCR of about 6 to 12 cycles. MiXCR was run by TCRdb on the 5' RACE reads, yielding one entry per CDR3 protein. The sample lists 1.5 million to 2 million distinct CDR3 sequences; about 35% were seen once. This clonotype was seen more than once but under ten times. What it recognizes is unknown. The source of this sequence is a woman aged 25 to 39 in good health. Sequencing input: blood. This chain uses TRBV7-9 with TRBJ1-1; 8 nucleotides match TRBD1. CDR3 sequence reads: CASQGADTEAFF. In DNA, the CDR3 is TGTGCCAGCCAGGGGGCGGACACTGAAGCTTTCTTT. Full variable domain (missing parts from reference TRBV7-9 and TRBJ1-1): DTGVSQNPRHKITKRGQNVTFRCDPISEHNRLYWYRQTLGQGPEFLTYFQNEAQLEKSRLLSDRFSAERPKGSFSTLEIQRTEQGDSAMYLCASQGADTEAFFGQGTRLTVV.